What follows are 8 T cell receptor beta chains derived from one specimen sequenced in a study of tumor-infiltrating lymphocytes in primary liver carcinoma. Both RNA and DNA were isolated together from 20-30 mg of bulk tissue that had not been sorted. A primer matching the constant region was used to make TCR beta cDNA from around 460 ng of total RNA. Sequencing libraries for TCR beta derived from three nested multiplex PCR rounds that used slightly modified ARM-PCR. Use of TRBV1-TRBV30 forward primers with a C-beta reverse primer characterized the first two PCR rounds, which lasted about 9 cycles each. MiXCR, run by TCRdb on the multiplex PCR reads, gives a single entry per CDR3 protein. The sample has about 190,000 distinct CDR3 sequences, 70% to 90% seen once. Sequenced sample: tumor tissue from primary liver carcinoma. These receptors were collected from a man between 35 and 55 years old with primary liver carcinoma and hepatitis B virus infection.

At least ten counts were recorded for this clonotype. CDR3 sequence reads: CASSPLGLAGGPYNEQFF. CDR3 in DNA: TGTGCCAGCAGTCCCCTCGGACTAGCGGGAGGGCCCTACAATGAGCAGTTCTTC. This sequence joins TRBV28 and TRBJ2-1; 15 bases are shared with TRBD2. Germline V gene sequence: CDR1 MDHEN, CDR2 SYDVKM. The CDR3 is 18 amino acids. The J segment lost 2 bases and the V segment lost 5 bases, leaving 7 bases of the junction unmatched.

The V and J genes are TRBV11-2 and TRBJ1-6, with TRBD1 as a possible D gene (6 bases). Germline CDR1 and CDR2: SGHAT and FQNNGV. With 8 bases removed from V and 6 bases from J, the gap between germline ends came to 11 bases. The CDR3 has 13 residues. The CDR3 here is CASAGTCNSPLHF. The CDR3 DNA follows: TGTGCCAGCGCCGGGACATGTAATTCACCCCTCCACTTT.

The chain joins TRBV11-2 to TRBJ2-3, with TRBD2 matching over 7 bases. Germline values: CDR1 SGHAT, CDR2 FQNNGV. V was pared by 4 bases and J by 7 bases, with 14 bases of the junction left unmatched. The CDR3 contains 16 residues. CDR3 protein: CASSSSGLAGVNTQYF. The CDR3 coding sequence is TGTGCCAGCAGCTCCTCGGGACTTGCGGGAGTGAATACGCAGTATTTT.

With regard to this clonotype: An end of the junction does not agree with germline; a read error may underlie this. This rearrangement joins TRBV6-5 to TRBJ2-3; D may be TRBD2 (6 bases). This CDR3 contains 15 residues. Germline V gene sequence: CDR1 MNHEY, CDR2 SVGAGI. The CDR3, as DNA: TGTGCCAGCAACCCAGGACTTGCGGGAAAAGATACGCATTATTTT. Its protein is CASNPGLAGKDTHYF.

Comments on this clonotype: This sequence may be a read error, since a much larger clone differs from it by one base. CDR3 in DNA: TGTGCCAGCAGTTCGATAGGGTTCAATCAGCCCCAGCATTTT. It translates to CASSSIGFNQPQHF. The rearrangement joins TRBV6-2 or TRBV6-3 to TRBJ1-5, with D unclear. Trimming took 4 bases from V and 3 from J, leaving 10 bases between them. Germline assignment: CDR1 MNHEY and CDR2 SVGEGT. CDR3 length: 14 residues.

Comment on this clonotype: A read error may produce the germline difference seen at one junction end. The chain employs TRBV11-2 and TRBJ2-5; D is perhaps TRBD1 or TRBD2 (5 bases each). Per the germline V gene, CDR1 is SGHAT and CDR2 is FQNNGV. The CDR3 runs to 18 residues. CDR3 amino acids: CSSSPSSIQGTGWETQYF. The CDR3 coding sequence is TGTTCCAGCAGCCCTAGCTCAATCCAGGGTACTGGGTGGGAGACCCAATACTTC. Together with reference TRBV11-2 and TRBJ2-5, the CDR3 gives the full variable domain: EAGVAQSPRYKIIEKRQSVAFWCNPISGHATLYWYQQILGQGPKLLIQFQNNGVVDDSQLPKDRFSAERLKGVDSTLKIQPAKLEDSAVYLCSSSPSSIQGTGWETQYFGPGTRLLVL.

With regard to this clonotype: This may be a read error, as it is one base from a much larger clone. The chain combines TRBV28 with TRBJ1-1; TRBD1 aligns across 9 bases. With 7 bases clipped from V and 2 bases from J, the junction kept 17 bases outside the gene matches. CDR1 is MDHEN and CDR2 is SYDVKM in the germline V gene. The CDR3 is 18 amino acids. The CDR3 nucleotides read TGTGCCAGCACCTCGCTCAGTCTAGACAGGGGGATAAACACTGAAGCTTTCTTT. Residues: CASTSLSLDRGINTEAFF.

For this clonotype: This is likely a read error, given that the CDR3 carries no conserved phenylalanine or tryptophan at its end. The chain carries TRBV11-2 and TRBJ2-3, with D maybe TRBD1 (6 bases). Germline V gene data show CDR1 as SGHAT and CDR2 as FQNNGV. This CDR3 has 16 residues. CDR3 region: CASSRRSTGNTNMQYL. The CDR3 region has the DNA TGTGCTAGCAGCAGAAGAAGTACAGGGAACACAAATATGCAGTATTTA.